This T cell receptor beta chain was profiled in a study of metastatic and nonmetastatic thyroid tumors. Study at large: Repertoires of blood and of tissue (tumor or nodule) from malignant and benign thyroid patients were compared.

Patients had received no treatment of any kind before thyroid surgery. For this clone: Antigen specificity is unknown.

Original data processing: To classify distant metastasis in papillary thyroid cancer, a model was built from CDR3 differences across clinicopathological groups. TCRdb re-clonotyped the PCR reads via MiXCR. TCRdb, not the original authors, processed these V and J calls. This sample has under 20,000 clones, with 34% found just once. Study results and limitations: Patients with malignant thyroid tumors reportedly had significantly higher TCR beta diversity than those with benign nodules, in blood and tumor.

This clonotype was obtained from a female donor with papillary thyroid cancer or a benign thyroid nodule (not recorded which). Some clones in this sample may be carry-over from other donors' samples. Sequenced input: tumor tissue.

CDR3 DNA sequence: TGTGCCACCAGTGATGCTCTCGTCCCTAGCGGCTTCAATGAGCAGTTCTTC. Protein: CATSDALVPSGFNEQFF. The rearrangement uses TRBV24-1 and TRBJ2-1; 7 nucleotides line up with TRBD2. After removal of 3 bases from V and 6 bases from J, the junction contained 13 bases not matched to a gene. CDR1 and CDR2 from the germline V gene are KGHDR and SFDVKD. The CDR3 extends over 17 amino acids.